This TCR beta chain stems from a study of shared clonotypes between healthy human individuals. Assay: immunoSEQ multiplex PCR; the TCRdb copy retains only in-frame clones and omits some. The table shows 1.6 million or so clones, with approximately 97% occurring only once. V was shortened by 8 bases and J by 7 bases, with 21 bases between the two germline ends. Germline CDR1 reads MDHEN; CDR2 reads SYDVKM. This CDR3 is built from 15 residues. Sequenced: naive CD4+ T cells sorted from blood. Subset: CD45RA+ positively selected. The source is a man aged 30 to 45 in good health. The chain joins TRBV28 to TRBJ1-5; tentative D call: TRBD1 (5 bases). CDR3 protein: CASLVGGYLGQPQHF. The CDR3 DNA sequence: TGTGCCAGCCTGGTCGGGGGATACTTGGGGCAGCCCCAGCATTTT.